Shown below are 15 T cell receptor beta chains from a single sample sequenced in a study of Ad26.COV2.S vaccination and SARS-CoV-2 variants (dated by TCRdb to the early 2020s). Library preparation was by the immunoSEQ multiplex PCR assay. TCRdb holds this immuneACCESS table with in-frame rearrangements only. Some clones are missing; in checked studies, unresolved V genes explain under half, and the rest has no known cause. This sample gives 500,000 or so clones in total; around nine tenths of them show up just once. The top ten clones comprise roughly 13% of the sample. The treatment or condition label of this sample denotes: around 19 received Ad26.COV2.S at low or high dose, single or two shots; 5 received placebo; per-sample allocation not given. Repertoires of vaccine and placebo recipients were sequenced from samples taken on day 63 after the first injection. The sequencing used peripheral blood, collected in a trial of Ad26.COV2.S vaccine versus placebo. Receptors originate from a person aged 18-60 years who received the Ad26.COV2.S COVID-19 vaccine or a placebo.

V usage is TRBV7-2 and J usage is TRBJ2-5, with 9 bases fitting TRBD1. Germline V gene lookup returns CDR1 SGHTA and CDR2 FQGNSA. Unmatched junction bases numbered 7, after V lost 7 bases and J lost 7 bases. The CDR3 is 13 residues long. CDR3 nucleotide sequence: TGTGCCAGCACCCGGGACAGGGCGGGGACCCAGTACTTC. It codes for CASTRDRAGTQYF. The full variable domain, in which reference TRBV7-2 and TRBJ2-5 provide the parts outside the CDR3, is GAGVSQSPSNKVTEKGKDVELRCDPISGHTALYWYRQSLGQGLEFLIYFQGNSAPDKSGLPSDRFSAERTGGSVSTLTIQRTQQEDSAVYLCASTRDRAGTQYFGPGTRLLVL.

This clone was detected only a few times. J is TRBJ2-7 and V is TRBV28; TRBD1 agrees at 9 bases. V was pared by 5 bases and J by 1 base, with 6 bases of the junction left unmatched. Germline V lookup: CDR1 MDHEN, CDR2 SYDVKM. The CDR3 consists of 15 residues. The CDR3 nucleotides are TGTGCCAGCAGTCCAAGTGGGACAGGGTCCTACGAGCAGTACTTC. It encodes CASSPSGTGSYEQYF.

The V call is TRBV28, the J call TRBJ2-7; TRBD1 matches at 9 bases. The CDR3 is 11 amino acids. Germline V CDR1 and CDR2: MDHEN, SYDVKM. Trimming removed 11 bases from V and 5 bases from J; junction bases left unmatched: 4. The CDR3, as DNA: TGTGCCTGGGGGACAGGGCACGAGCAGTACTTC. Amino acids: CAWGTGHEQYF.

This sequence joins TRBV11-3 and TRBJ1-2, with D maybe TRBD1 (5 bases). Deletions cut 3 bases from V and 7 bases from J, with 18 bases between. CDR3 size: 15 residues. Germline V lookup: CDR1 SGHNT, CDR2 YENEEA. DNA of the CDR3: TGTGCCAGCAGCTTTTGCAGGGAGCGGGGCTTTGGCTACACCTTC. This encodes CASSFCRERGFGYTF.

The chain has TRBV5-1 and TRBJ1-2, with TRBD1 matching over 7 bases. V lost 3 bases and J lost 8; bases outside the gene matches: 10. This CDR3 comprises 14 residues. Germline lookup yields CDR1 SGHRS and CDR2 YFSETQ. The CDR3 loop reads CASSSGGTGEGYTF. DNA of the CDR3: TGCGCCAGCAGCTCGGGCGGAACAGGGGAGGGCTACACCTTC.

The V call is TRBV7-9, the J call TRBJ2-7, with 7 nucleotides matching TRBD1. The V gene's germline CDR1 is SEHNR and CDR2 FQNEAQ (reference sequence). The CDR3 is 15 residues long. V trimming: 6 bases; J trimming: 4 bases; junction bases outside the gene matches: 12. The CDR3 spells CASSPRGGKPYEQYF. CDR3 sequence (DNA): TGTGCCAGCAGTCCACGAGGGGGCAAACCATACGAGCAGTACTTC. Full variable domain (missing parts from reference TRBV7-9 and TRBJ2-7): DTGVSQNPRHKITKRGQNVTFRCDPISEHNRLYWYRQTLGQGPEFLTYFQNEAQLEKSRLLSDRFSAERPKGSFSTLEIQRTEQGDSAMYLCASSPRGGKPYEQYFGPGTRLTVT.

V usage is TRBV5-1 and J usage is TRBJ2-3, with 8 positions matching TRBD1. Germline V gene data show CDR1 as SGHRS and CDR2 as YFSETQ. J was trimmed by 0 bases and V by 4 bases; bases with no gene match: 4. CDR3 length: 15 residues. The CDR3 DNA reads TGCGCCAGCAGCAGGACAGGGCCAAGCACAGATACGCAGTATTTT. Its translation is CASSRTGPSTDTQYF.

The chain employs TRBV11-2 and TRBJ2-1; D call uncertain. V lost 5 bases and J lost 0, with 14 bases in between. CDR3 length: 16 residues. CDR1 is SGHAT and CDR2 is FQNNGV in the germline V gene. The CDR3 DNA sequence: TGTGCCAGCAGCGCTACCGCCCGGTTCTCCTACAATGAGCAGTTCTTC. Translation gives CASSATARFSYNEQFF.

This sequence joins TRBV6-1 and TRBJ1-2, with D maybe TRBD1 (5 bases). V was cut by 3 bases and J by 4 bases, with 12 bases left in between. Germline lookup yields CDR1 MNHNS and CDR2 SASEGT. The CDR3 runs to 14 residues. CDR3 sequence (DNA): TGTGCCAGCAGTGAGGGGGGTTCGGTCTATGGCTACACCTTC. Protein product: CASSEGGSVYGYTF.

V is TRBV20-1 and J is TRBJ2-3; perhaps TRBD2 as D (6 bases). The CDR3 spans 16 residues. Trimming pared 6 bases from V and 5 bases from J, leaving 24 bases between. CDR1 DFQATT and CDR2 SNEGSKA come from the germline V gene (reference sequence). The CDR3 is CSASAGGDLAIDTQYF. The CDR3 DNA reads TGCAGTGCCAGTGCAGGAGGGGACCTGGCCATAGATACGCAGTATTTT.

V is TRBV4-3 and J is TRBJ2-2; D is ambiguous. Germline loops: CDR1 LGHNA, CDR2 YSLEER. Trimming removed 0 bases from V and 5 bases from J, with 19 bases in between. The CDR3 covers 18 residues. This CDR3 reads CASSQEYGLSMGTGELFF. In DNA form, the CDR3 reads TGCGCCAGCAGCCAAGAGTACGGTCTGAGTATGGGTACCGGGGAGCTGTTTTTT.

The table lists this clone with a count of one. The chain combines TRBV3-1 (or the pseudogene TRBV3-2) with TRBJ2-2; a weak D match, TRBD1 (5 bases). The V end was cut by 6 bases, the J end by 0 bases, with 14 bases between. The CDR3 is made up of 16 amino acids. In germline, CDR1 is LGHDT, CDR2 YNNKEL (reference sequence). The CDR3 DNA is TGTGCCAGCAGTTTTCCGACAGCCGCGAACACCGGGGAGCTGTTTTTT. Its translation: CASSFPTAANTGELFF.

The chain employs TRBV2 and TRBJ1-5; possible D gene TRBD1, 5 bases. The V and J ends lost 8 bases and 2 bases respectively, with 22 bases between them. Germline V gene data show CDR1 as SNHLY and CDR2 as FYNNEI. The length of the CDR3 is 17 residues. The CDR3: CASSNGQGIRGNQPQHF. CDR3 DNA: TGTGCCAGCTCTAACGGCCAGGGTATCAGGGGCAATCAGCCCCAGCATTTT.

V gene TRBV6-2 or TRBV6-3 combines with J gene TRBJ2-2; the D call may be TRBD1 or TRBD2 (5 bases each). Germline-derived CDR1 and CDR2 are MNHEY and SVGEGT. Trimming cost V 6 bases and J 6 bases, with 14 bases left between them. The CDR3 contains 14 residues. In nucleotides, the CDR3 is TGTGCCAGCAGCCTCATGGGGGAGTCCGGGGAGCTGTTTTTT. This translates into CASSLMGESGELFF.

V and J are TRBV7-8 and TRBJ1-3, with 9 nucleotides matching TRBD1. CDR1 is SGHVS, CDR2 FQNEAQ, per germline. V shed 5 bases, J shed 8 bases, and the junction held 10 bases outside the gene matches. The length of the CDR3 is 15 residues. Here the CDR3 reads CASSTGAGQGYTIYF. For the CDR3, the DNA is TGTGCCAGCAGCACCGGCGCGGGACAGGGCTACACCATATATTTT.